These T cell receptor beta chains were read from a single sample in a study of CD8 T cells in Susac syndrome. One entry per CDR3 protein results from TCRdb running MiXCR on the immunoSEQ multiplex PCR reads. The sample lists 70,000 to 75,000 distinct CDR3 sequences, 90% to 95% occurring once. The source material was CD4+ T cells from PBMCs. The receptors stem from a human donor with Susac syndrome. CDR3s include the opening cysteine and the closing phenylalanine or tryptophan. D genes are given only for firm matches. Size is stated for part of the rows, as once, few or many counts, or as a class when the clone is expanded.

v_gene	j_gene	abundance	d_gene	CDR3nt	CDR3aa
TRBV3-2	TRBJ1-2	few	.	TGTGCCAGCAGCCGGGACCTATATGGCTACACCTTC	CASSRDLYGYTF
TRBV14	TRBJ2-3	.	.	TGTGCCAGCAGCCAACAAGGTCCGGGATCCTCTGTAGATACGCAGTATTTT	CASSQQGPGSSVDTQYF
TRBV28	TRBJ2-4	.	.	TGTGCCAGCAGCCCCGATTCGTCCGGGGCCAAAAACATTCAGTACTTC	CASSPDSSGAKNIQYF
TRBV5-1	TRBJ2-5	.	.	TGCGCCAGCAGCTTGGAGGTTAGCTACGGGGAGACCCAGTACTTC	CASSLEVSYGETQYF
TRBV18	TRBJ2-7	.	.	TGTGCCAGCTCACAAAGGACAGATACCTACGAGCAGTACTTC	CASSQRTDTYEQYF
TRBV20-1	TRBJ2-7	.	TRBD1	TGCAGTGCCCGCCGGACAGGGGAAAGTGGCGAGCAGTACTTC	CSARRTGESGEQYF
TRBV7-2	TRBJ2-3	.	TRBD2	TGTGCCAGCAGCTTCCAGCGGGGGGGAGATACGCAGTATTTT	CASSFQRGGDTQYF
TRBV7-2	TRBJ2-7	.	TRBD2	TGTGCCAGCAGCTCGAACGGACTAGCGGGGACCTACGAGCAGTACTTC	CASSSNGLAGTYEQYF
TRBV28	TRBJ1-2	.	.	TGTGCCAGCAGTTTATTAACAGGGAATGGCTACACCTTC	CASSLLTGNGYTF
TRBV2	TRBJ1-6	.	.	TGTGCCAGCAGCCATAAGGGGGGATCCCTTTCACCCCTCCACTTT	CASSHKGGSLSPLHF
TRBV12-3/TRBV12-4	TRBJ2-3	.	.	TGTGCCAGCAGCCAGGGAAGGGCGAATACGCAGTATTTT	CASSQGRANTQYF
TRBV6-5	TRBJ2-7	.	TRBD1	TGTGCCAGCAGTACGACAGGGCCGTACGAGCAGTACTTC	CASSTTGPYEQYF
TRBV7-8	TRBJ2-3	.	TRBD2	TGTGCCAGCAGCTCGGCGGGGGCAGATACGCAGTATTTT	CASSSAGADTQYF
TRBV4-2	TRBJ1-2	.	.	TGTGCCAGCAGCCAAGATCGGACCCCTGGGAGGGCCCAACTATCGTATGGCTACACCTTC	CASSQDRTPGRAQLSYGYTF
TRBV28	TRBJ2-7	.	.	TGTGCCAGCAGTCCCACCCTGACGACAGGAGGCTACGAGCAGTACTTC	CASSPTLTTGGYEQYF
TRBV20-1	TRBJ2-6	.	TRBD1	TGCAGTGCTAGAGGCGAGACAGGGTTATTTGGGGCCAACGTCCTGACTTTC	CSARGETGLFGANVLTF
TRBV19	TRBJ1-2	.	.	TGTGCCAGTAGTTTCCCTGACTATGGCTACACCTTC	CASSFPDYGYTF
TRBV7-2	TRBJ2-7	.	TRBD1	TGTGCCAGCAGCCCGGACAGGGCCAAGCAGTACTTC	CASSPDRAKQYF
TRBV3-1	TRBJ1-1	.	.	TGTGCCAGCACCCGTGGGGAGGGCCTCAACACTGAAGCTTTCTTT	CASTRGEGLNTEAFF
TRBV2	TRBJ2-3	.	.	TGTGCCAGCAGTGAGGCGGAAAACACAGATACGCAGTATTTT	CASSEAENTDTQYF
TRBV2	TRBJ1-5	.	.	TGTGCCAGCAGTGACTCGTCAGACTATCAGCCCCAGCATTTT	CASSDSSDYQPQHF
TRBV20-1	TRBJ1-1	.	TRBD1	TGCAGTGCTAGTAGACAGGGCGCACACACTGAAGCTTTCTTT	CSASRQGAHTEAFF
TRBV7-2	TRBJ1-1	.	.	TGTGCCAGCAGCTTAAATAGTAGGGACACTGAAGCTTTCTTT	CASSLNSRDTEAFF
TRBV10-3	TRBJ2-5	.	.	TGTGCCATCAGTGAGTCGACGGACCAAGAGACCCAGTACTTC	CAISESTDQETQYF
TRBV29-1	TRBJ1-1	.	.	TGCAGCGTGGGGAAATCCCGGAACACTGAAGCTTTCTTT	CSVGKSRNTEAFF
TRBV2	TRBJ1-1	once	TRBD1	TGTGCCAGCAGACCCGGGACAGGGCTCACTGAAGCTTTCTTT	CASRPGTGLTEAFF
TRBV28	TRBJ2-7	.	.	TGTGCCAGCAGTTCTCAAACCCCTCTCTACGAGCAGTACTTC	CASSSQTPLYEQYF
TRBV18	TRBJ1-6	.	TRBD1	TGTGCCAGCTCACCACCGGCGACAGGGCGGAATTCACCCCTCCACTTT	CASSPPATGRNSPLHF
TRBV6-2/TRBV6-3	TRBJ2-5	.	TRBD1	TGTGCCAGCGTCGGACAGGAAAAAGAGACCCAGTACTTC	CASVGQEKETQYF
TRBV12-3/TRBV12-4	TRBJ1-1	.	.	TGTGCCAGCAGTTCACAGGGAGGCACTGAAGCTTTCTTT	CASSSQGGTEAFF
TRBV9	TRBJ1-6	.	TRBD1	TGTGCCAGCAGCGTAAACGAAAGACAGGGGGTCGGTTCACCCCTCCACTTT	CASSVNERQGVGSPLHF
TRBV28	TRBJ1-1	.	.	TGTGCCAGCAGCACCATGCCGGTGCTTGAAGCTTTCTTT	CASSTMPVLEAFF
TRBV5-6	TRBJ1-5	.	.	TGTGCCAGCAGCTTTTCAGGCCTGAGCAATCAGCCCCAGCATTTT	CASSFSGLSNQPQHF
TRBV6-1	TRBJ2-7	.	.	TGTGCCAGCAGTGAAAGGGGCAGTGCCTACGAGCAGTACTTC	CASSERGSAYEQYF
TRBV2	TRBJ1-5	.	.	TGTGCCAGCTGTCCCCTCGACAGCGGCTATCAGCCCCAGCATTTT	CASCPLDSGYQPQHF
TRBV11-3	TRBJ1-1	.	.	TGTGCCAGCAGCCCATTGGTGAACACTGAAGCTTTCTTT	CASSPLVNTEAFF
TRBV29-1	TRBJ2-3	.	TRBD1	TGCAGCGTAAGGACAGGGGGCCCAGATACGCAGTATTTT	CSVRTGGPDTQYF
TRBV6-6	TRBJ1-2	.	.	TGTGCCAGCAGTTACTACCCCAACTATGGCTACACCTTC	CASSYYPNYGYTF
TRBV5-4	TRBJ2-3	.	TRBD1	TGTGCCAGCAGCTTGAAAAGGGGACAGGGGTTAGATACGCAGTATTTT	CASSLKRGQGLDTQYF
TRBV18	TRBJ1-3	.	.	TGTGCCAGCTCACGACTCCGGGACACTCAAGGTGGAAACACCATATATTTT	CASSRLRDTQGGNTIYF
TRBV7-2	TRBJ2-2	.	.	TGTGCCAGCAGCTTTAGCAGGAACACCGGGGAGCTGTTTTTT	CASSFSRNTGELFF
TRBV7-6	TRBJ1-1	.	.	TGTGCCAGCAGCTTAGGTGGAGTGAACACTGAAGCTTTCTTT	CASSLGGVNTEAFF
TRBV10-3	TRBJ1-2	.	TRBD1	TGTGCCATCAGCGAAAACGGACAGGCCAACTATGGCTACACCTTC	CAISENGQANYGYTF
TRBV7-2	TRBJ2-7	.	TRBD1	TGTGCCAGCAGCTTAAGGGCCGGGACAGGGGGCGCAGAGCAGTACTTC	CASSLRAGTGGAEQYF
TRBV14	TRBJ2-1	once	.	TGTGCCAGCAGCCAAGTCCACCGAAATGAGCAGTTCTTC	CASSQVHRNEQFF
TRBV28	TRBJ1-1	.	.	TGTGCCATATCCCCCCCCACTGAAGCTTTCTTT	CAISPPTEAFF
TRBV5-1	TRBJ2-5	.	TRBD2	TGCGCCAGCAGCGCACGATTGACCGGGAGGTGGGGGCAAGAGACCCAGTACTTC	CASSARLTGRWGQETQYF
TRBV5-4	TRBJ2-7	.	.	TGTGCCAGCAGCTTCTTCACAAGGGAGCAGTACTTC	CASSFFTREQYF
TRBV28	TRBJ1-2	once	.	TGTGCCAGCAGTTCCCCCAAAGGCTACACCTTC	CASSSPKGYTF
TRBV20-1	TRBJ1-1	.	TRBD1	TGCAGTGCTAGACCGGCAGGGGGCGCGGACACTGAAGCTTTCTTT	CSARPAGGADTEAFF
TRBV3-1	TRBJ2-7	.	.	TGTGCCAGCAGCAAACCTGACAGGTATGGCGGCTACGAGCAGTACTTC	CASSKPDRYGGYEQYF
TRBV19	TRBJ1-1	.	.	TGTGCCAGCAGTCACGGACACCTTAACACTGAAGCTTTCTTT	CASSHGHLNTEAFF
TRBV28	TRBJ1-5	.	.	TGTGCCAGCAGTTTGTCCGATCAGCCCCAGCATTTT	CASSLSDQPQHF
TRBV11-2	TRBJ2-1	.	TRBD1	TGTGCCAGCAGCTTTCCGGACAGGGGCGAAGAGGGGGGGCACTACAATGAGCAGTTCTTC	CASSFPDRGEEGGHYNEQFF
TRBV27	TRBJ2-3	.	.	TGTGCCAGCAGCCCCGGAACCCGCGGGGCGCAGTATTTT	CASSPGTRGAQYF